Described below is a single T cell receptor (beta chain) sequence and its context. Its antigen is unidentified. Excluded were patients having autoimmune disease history or systemic immunosuppression. The source of the sample is a study of OX40 agonist ivuxolimab in advanced cancers. Across the study: It was permissible to have had prior anti-PD-1, anti-PD-L1 or anti-CTLA-4 therapy, and less than 45% had some. General study findings and limits: Relative to CD4+ cells, CD8+ T cells on average had more expanded clones.

Sequencing used immunoSEQ multiplex PCR; TCRdb keeps in-frame clones, though not all of them. The table lists roughly 53,000 clones, about 83% of them singletons, with roughly 0.6% in the top ten. CDR3 length equals 17 residues. The germline gives CDR1 SGHVS, CDR2 FQNEAQ. The V gene end was trimmed by 5 bases and the J gene end by 6 bases; junction bases not matched to a gene: 10. The specimen was CD4+ or CD8+ T cells sorted from blood, collected in a trial of the OX40 agonist ivuxolimab. The sequence came from an adult with an advanced solid tumor such as melanoma, head and neck, liver or kidney cancer. The chain couples TRBV7-8 to TRBJ2-1; TRBD2 matches at 13 bases. Written as DNA, the CDR3 is TGTGCCAGCAGCCCGAGGACTAGCGGGGGCGGCCTCAATGAGCAGTTCTTC. Protein sequence: CASSPRTSGGGLNEQFF.